This T cell receptor (beta chain) comes out of a study of blood T cells in healthy people across ages. Then a second PCR, running about 7 to 11 cycles, was carried out with a sample-barcoded 5' primer and a J-beta primer mix. Each of the cDNA molecules was tagged by a template-switch adaptor with 12 random nucleotides. TCRdb re-called the 5' RACE reads through MiXCR, storing one row per CDR3 protein. The repertoire holds roughly 1.4 million distinct CDR3 sequences, with 45% to 70% as singletons. The CDR3 is 12 amino acids. The V gene's germline CDR1 is DFQATT and CDR2 SNEGSKA (reference sequence). The V call is TRBV20-1, the J call TRBJ2-5; D remains ambiguous. The better agreement between TRBJ2-7 and the DNA end casts doubt on the J call. Sequencing used blood. The TCR was taken from a man between 18 and 35 years old in good health. The CDR3 nucleotides are TGCAGTGCTAGAGGGAGCTTCTACGAGCAGTACTTC. It encodes CSARGSFYEQYF.